This TCR beta chain was documented in a study of blood T cell repertoires in COVID-19. At the level of the study: Sites in the United States, Italy and Spain provided acute and convalescent COVID-19 samples. PBMCs, B-cell-depleted T cells, or T cells provided the cDNA or gDNA that made up the material.

Original handling: Quantification of nucleated cells was approximated via reference gene primer amplification. Data came from immunoSEQ multiplex PCR; TCRdb stores just in-frame clones and leaves some out. The V and J calls and clone size were taken over from that table, and D and trimming were inferred from the DNA. Among some 160,000 clones listed, about 83% were seen once. Germline CDR1 and CDR2: MNHEY and SMNVEV (reference sequence). The length of the CDR3 is 15 residues. The V end was cut by 5 bases, the J end by 3 bases, with 16 bases between. This clone was seen more than once but under ten times.

This TCR derives from a woman of 80 years or more with acute or convalescent COVID-19. The sequenced sample was peripheral blood. This chain connects TRBV27 to TRBJ2-5, with a possible D match to TRBD1 (7 bases). The DNA of the CDR3 is TGTGCCAGCAGTCCCCTGCAGGGGGGTGAAGAGACCCAGTACTTC. Amino acids: CASSPLQGGEETQYF.